Each of the 29 T cell receptor beta chains below was sequenced from the same sample in a study of T cells expressing NK-cell markers. TCRdb reprocessed the 5' RACE reads and keeps a single row for each CDR3 protein, giving no DNA. The sample's table shows roughly 150,000 distinct CDR3 sequences. Sequencing used blood T cells: a sorted CD56 or NKG2C T cell subset, CD4+ or CD8+ T cells, or bulk PBMC T cells (not recorded which). The receptors were gathered from a woman between 18 and 69 years old in good health.

The J gene is TRBJ1-5, the V gene TRBV7-2. Germline CDR1 reads SGHTA; CDR2 reads FQGNSA. The CDR3 consists of 15 residues. Here the CDR3 reads CASSQNSPGNQPQHF.

This chain joins TRBV12-3 or TRBV12-4 and TRBJ1-5; no DNA is available, so the TRBD1 call from TCRdb remains unchecked. The CDR3 runs 15 residues. CDR3 sequence reads: CASSPQGANNQPQHF.

V and J are TRBV3-1 and TRBJ1-2. CDR1 is LGHDT and CDR2 is YNNKEL in the germline V gene (reference sequence). CDR3 length: 13 amino acids. The CDR3: CASSQVRRGGYTF.

The rearrangement joins TRBV29-1 to TRBJ2-5; TCRdb outputs TRBD1, but without DNA this stays unchecked. Germline V gene data show CDR1 as SQVTM and CDR2 as ANQGSEA. CDR3 length: 14 amino acids. CDR3 amino acids: CSVYNFRPGETQYF.

The chain couples TRBV7-8 to TRBJ1-5; checking the TCRdb D call of TRBD1 is not possible without DNA. Looked up from germline, CDR1 is SGHVS and CDR2 is FQNEAQ. This CDR3 has 16 amino acids. CDR3 sequence reads: CASSLAAGPAGQPQHF.

This CDR3 reads CAISENGMNTEAFF. V usage is TRBV10-3 and J usage is TRBJ1-1. CDR3 size: 14 residues. From germline, CDR1 is ENHRY and CDR2 SYGVKD.

V usage is TRBV7-3 and J usage is TRBJ2-6; TCRdb indicates TRBD1, and absent DNA this call remains unverified. Germline CDR1 and CDR2: SGHTA and FQGTGA. This CDR3 is 16 amino acids long. The CDR3 region is CASSPSLGAGANVLTF.

The chain has TRBV29-1 and TRBJ1-1; the D call of TRBD1 rests on TCRdb alone, since no DNA is present to check it. The CDR3 loop spans 13 amino acids. CDR1 SQVTM and CDR2 ANQGSEA come from the germline V gene. CDR3 region: CSSNRGINTEAFF. The full variable domain, completed using reference TRBV29-1 and TRBJ1-1, is SAVISQKPSRDICQRGTSLTIQCQVDSQVTMMFWYRQQPGQSLTLIATANQGSEATYESGFVIDKFPISRPNLTFSTLTVSNMSPEDSSIYLCSSNRGINTEAFFGQGTRLTVV.

The chain is built from TRBV20-1 and TRBJ2-1; the D gene TCRdb calls, TRBD2, cannot be checked with no DNA. In germline, CDR1 is DFQATT, CDR2 SNEGSKA (reference sequence). CDR3 size: 16 residues. CDR3 in amino acids: CSARDPGTSGSIKQFF.

V and J are TRBV7-9 and TRBJ1-5; TCRdb selects TRBD1, and the lack of DNA leaves this call unchecked. Germline CDR1 reads SEHNR; CDR2 reads FQNEAQ (reference sequence). This CDR3 is built from 17 residues. The CDR3 reads CASSLGDSTNHNQPQHF.

The genes are TRBV7-2 and TRBJ1-1; the D gene TCRdb calls, TRBD1, cannot be checked with no DNA. CDR1 and CDR2 from the germline V gene are SGHTA and FQGNSA. CDR3 length: 13 amino acids. CDR3 loop: CASRSQANTEAFF.

This chain links TRBV2 with TRBJ2-6. The CDR3 sequence is 19 residues long. Per germline, CDR1 SNHLY and CDR2 FYNNEI. CDR3 protein: CASSDRGGLHSSGANVLTF.

The CDR3 loop reads CSVEWGNPNTGELFF. This sequence joins TRBV29-1 and TRBJ2-2; there is no DNA to check the TCRdb D call of TRBD1. CDR3 length equals 15 residues. Germline V gene data show CDR1 as SQVTM and CDR2 as ANQGSEA.

The rearrangement links TRBV13 to TRBJ2-2; no DNA is available, so the TRBD2 call from TCRdb remains unchecked. CDR1 is PRHDT and CDR2 is FYEKMQ in the germline V gene (reference sequence). The CDR3 contains 16 residues. The CDR3 reads CASSPKLAVNTGELFF.

The chain employs TRBV5-1 and TRBJ2-3; TCRdb outputs TRBD1, but without DNA this stays unchecked. CDR1 SGHRS and CDR2 YFSETQ come from the germline V gene. CDR3 length equals 15 residues. CDR3 residues: CASSLQWDSTDTQYF.

The CDR3 sequence is CASSWGGASGSFEQYF. The V call is TRBV28, the J call TRBJ2-7; TCRdb returns TRBD2, unconfirmable since there is no DNA. This CDR3 is built from 16 residues. CDR1 MDHEN and CDR2 SYDVKM come from the germline V gene. The whole variable domain, remainder taken from reference TRBV28 and TRBJ2-7, is DVKVTQSSRYLVKRTGEKVFLECVQDMDHENMFWYRQDPGLGLRLIYFSYDVKMKEKGDIPEGYSVSREKKERFSLILESASTNQTSMYLCASSWGGASGSFEQYFGPGTRLTVT.

This chain links TRBV6-1 with TRBJ1-1; TCRdb designates TRBD1, a call that cannot be tested without DNA. Germline-derived CDR1 and CDR2 are MNHNS and SASEGT. The CDR3 covers 14 residues. The CDR3 loop reads CASNIGRGDTEAFF.

The V gene is TRBV11-2, the J gene TRBJ2-1; no DNA is available, so the TRBD2 call from TCRdb remains unchecked. CDR1 is SGHAT and CDR2 is FQNNGV in the germline V gene. This CDR3 is 16 amino acids long. CDR3 sequence reads: CASSSRLAGPYNEQFF.

The rearrangement joins TRBV20-1 to TRBJ1-6. The CDR3 extends over 13 amino acids. From germline, CDR1 is DFQATT and CDR2 SNEGSKA (reference sequence). The CDR3 loop reads CSATMRNNSPLHF.

The chain is built from TRBV20-1 and TRBJ2-7; TCRdb returns TRBD1, unconfirmable since there is no DNA. CDR1 is DFQATT and CDR2 is SNEGSKA in the germline V gene (reference sequence). The length of the CDR3 is 14 residues. The CDR3 protein is CSADRDRERGEQYF.

V usage is TRBV20-1 and J usage is TRBJ2-3; with no DNA, the TCRdb D assignment of TRBD2 cannot be verified. The CDR3 spans 14 residues. CDR1 is DFQATT, CDR2 SNEGSKA, per germline (reference sequence). The CDR3: CSAGGGPSTDTQYF.

The chain links TRBV24-1 to TRBJ2-2; lacking DNA, the TRBD2 call made by TCRdb goes unchecked. The CDR3 consists of 16 residues. In germline, CDR1 is KGHDR, CDR2 SFDVKD. The CDR3 spells CATSDLTSGYTGELFF.

The chain has TRBV12-3 or TRBV12-4 and TRBJ2-1. This CDR3 is 15 amino acids long. CDR3 residues: CASTPVKGFHNEQFF.

The CDR3 is CGSTSGSLYEQYF. The genes are TRBV20-1 and TRBJ2-7; the TCRdb D gene call, TRBD2, has no DNA to confirm it. From germline, CDR1 is DFQATT and CDR2 SNEGSKA (reference sequence). The CDR3 spans 13 residues.

The chain joins TRBV2 to TRBJ2-1; the TCRdb call, TRBD1, lacks DNA for checking. The CDR3 runs to 14 residues. Germline CDR1 and CDR2: SNHLY and FYNNEI. The CDR3 region is CASSERQGGLEQFF.

The genes are TRBV5-1 and TRBJ2-5; TCRdb indicates TRBD2, and absent DNA this call remains unverified. This CDR3 has 16 residues. Germline V gene sequence: CDR1 SGHRS, CDR2 YFSETQ. CDR3 protein: CASSYGFETLPETQYF.

The chain carries TRBV20-1 and TRBJ2-3; TCRdb returns TRBD2, unconfirmable since there is no DNA. Germline lookup yields CDR1 DFQATT and CDR2 SNEGSKA (reference sequence). This CDR3 is built from 18 residues. Here the CDR3 reads CSAIPTSGGAGFTDTQYF.

This chain joins TRBV12-3 or TRBV12-4 and TRBJ1-1; the TCRdb D gene call, TRBD1, has no DNA to confirm it. There are 13 residues in the CDR3. The CDR3 is CASSLVRGTEAFF.

V gene TRBV9 combines with J gene TRBJ2-3; TCRdb names TRBD2, which stays unverified in the absence of DNA. The CDR3 sequence is 17 residues long. Germline V gives CDR1 SGDLS, CDR2 YYNGEE. This chain's CDR3 is CASSVELLAGAADTQYF.